A selection of T cell receptor beta chains follows, all from one sample in a study of metastatic and nonmetastatic thyroid tumors. TCRdb recomputed clones from the PCR reads via MiXCR. The table shows around 20,000 clones, with roughly 33% occurring only once. Material for sequencing was adjacent normal tissue. The receptor source for this set is a female donor with papillary thyroid cancer or a benign thyroid nodule (not recorded which). Some clones in this sample may be carry-over from other donors' samples. Both conserved end residues are part of each CDR3. A D gene is named only where the DNA matches it firmly. Clone size appears in some rows only: once, few, many, or a class for an expanded clone.

v_call	clone_size	j_call	d_call	cdr3_nt	cdr3_aa
TRBV27	NA	TRBJ2-7	TRBD1	TGTGCCAGCATTTCTGACCCCCGGACAGGGGGCATCTACGAGCAGTACTTC	CASISDPRTGGIYEQYF
TRBV7-9	medium-sized	TRBJ2-7	NA	TGTGCCAGCAGCTCTACCCCGAACTACGAGCAGTACTTC	CASSSTPNYEQYF
TRBV20-1	many	TRBJ2-5	TRBD2	TGCAGTGCTCTCGGACTAGCGGGGGTGCAGGAGACCCAGTACTTC	CSALGLAGVQETQYF
TRBV5-1	NA	TRBJ2-3	TRBD2	TGCGCCAGCAGCTTGGCGGGACTAGGAACAAGAGATACGCAGTATTTT	CASSLAGLGTRDTQYF
TRBV6-6	few	TRBJ1-2	NA	TGTGTCAGCAGTTACTCGACAGAAAACTATGGCTACACCTTC	CVSSYSTENYGYTF
TRBV4-1	NA	TRBJ2-6	NA	TGCGCCAGCAGTCAAGCATACAGCTACCGAAACTCTGGGGCCAACGTCCTGACTTTC	CASSQAYSYRNSGANVLTF
TRBV20-1	NA	TRBJ1-6	TRBD1	TGCAGTGCAAGAACAGGGGGCTCACCCCTCCACTTT	CSARTGGSPLHF
TRBV10-3	many	TRBJ2-5	NA	TGTGCCATCAGTGAGGACAGATCGAGAGAGACCCAGTACTTC	CAISEDRSRETQYF
TRBV19	few	TRBJ1-1	NA	TGTGCCAGTAGTGTCAAATTGAACACTGAAGCTTTCTTT	CASSVKLNTEAFF
TRBV6-5	NA	TRBJ2-7	NA	TGTGCCAGCAGTTACTCGTCGGCGGGCTCCTACGAGCAGTACTTC	CASSYSSAGSYEQYF
TRBV28	few	TRBJ2-6	NA	TGTGCCAGCAGTCCCCCGGGGCCCCTCTCAGCTGGGGCCAACGTCCTGACTTTC	CASSPPGPLSAGANVLTF
TRBV10-2	NA	TRBJ2-7	TRBD1	TGCGCCAGCAGTGATCCCGGGACAGGGCAAGACGAGCAGTACTTC	CASSDPGTGQDEQYF
TRBV6-5	NA	TRBJ1-1	NA	TGTGCCAGCAGTTACTCCGAAGGTTGGGGACAAAACACTGAAGCTTTCTTT	CASSYSEGWGQNTEAFF
TRBV27	many	TRBJ1-2	TRBD1	TGTGCCAGCAGCAGACAGGGGGCGCATGGCTACACCTTC	CASSRQGAHGYTF
TRBV12-3/TRBV12-4	few	TRBJ2-7	NA	TGTGCCAGCAGTTTAAGCCAGGGACGCGAGCAGTACTTC	CASSLSQGREQYF
TRBV10-3	NA	TRBJ1-3	NA	TGTGCCATCAGTGAGTTGGCAGGGGAAGGAAACACCATATATTTT	CAISELAGEGNTIYF
TRBV12-5	medium-sized	TRBJ2-5	TRBD1	TGTGCTAGTGGTACCAGGACAGGGTTCGGCCAAGAGACCCAGTACTTC	CASGTRTGFGQETQYF
TRBV11-2	NA	TRBJ1-2	TRBD1	TGTGCCAGCAGCTTAGGCGGCCGACAGGGAGCTAACTATGGCTACACCTTC	CASSLGGRQGANYGYTF
TRBV7-2	NA	TRBJ2-2	NA	TGTGCCAGCGCCCTACAGGGTCACGGGGAGCTGTTTTTT	CASALQGHGELFF
TRBV7-3	NA	TRBJ2-3	TRBD2	TGTGCCAGCAGTCCAGGACTAGGTACTAGCACAGATACGCAGTATTTT	CASSPGLGTSTDTQYF
TRBV6-1	NA	TRBJ2-5	NA	TGTGCCAGCAGTGAAGGCGACAGCCTGATTGGACGAGAGACCCAGTACTTC	CASSEGDSLIGRETQYF
TRBV5-1	NA	TRBJ2-2	NA	TGCGCCAGCAGCTTGGCCTCCAGGGGAACTACGAACACCGGGGAGCTGTTTTTT	CASSLASRGTTNTGELFF
TRBV7-2	many	TRBJ2-1	NA	TGTGCCAGCAGTCTTACCTGGCCGACCAATGAGCAGTTCTTC	CASSLTWPTNEQFF
TRBV24-1	medium-sized	TRBJ2-1	TRBD1	TGTGCCACCAGTGATTTCTCCAGGGGGCCCTACAATGAGCAGTTCTTC	CATSDFSRGPYNEQFF
TRBV6-1	NA	TRBJ2-3	TRBD2	TGTGCCAGCAGCCTGGGACTAGCGGGGGACACAGATACGCAGTATTTT	CASSLGLAGDTDTQYF
TRBV19	medium-sized	TRBJ1-1	TRBD1	TGTGCCAGTAGTGTCCCCAACAGGGGGCATACTGAAGCTTTCTTT	CASSVPNRGHTEAFF
TRBV6-4	few	TRBJ2-2	NA	TGTGCCAGCAGTGCTAGTAGCGCGAACACCGGGGAGCTGTTTTTT	CASSASSANTGELFF
TRBV4-2	medium-sized	TRBJ2-2	TRBD1	TGTGCCAGCAGCCAAGATGAGACAGGGGGCGCCGGGGAGCTGTTTTTT	CASSQDETGGAGELFF